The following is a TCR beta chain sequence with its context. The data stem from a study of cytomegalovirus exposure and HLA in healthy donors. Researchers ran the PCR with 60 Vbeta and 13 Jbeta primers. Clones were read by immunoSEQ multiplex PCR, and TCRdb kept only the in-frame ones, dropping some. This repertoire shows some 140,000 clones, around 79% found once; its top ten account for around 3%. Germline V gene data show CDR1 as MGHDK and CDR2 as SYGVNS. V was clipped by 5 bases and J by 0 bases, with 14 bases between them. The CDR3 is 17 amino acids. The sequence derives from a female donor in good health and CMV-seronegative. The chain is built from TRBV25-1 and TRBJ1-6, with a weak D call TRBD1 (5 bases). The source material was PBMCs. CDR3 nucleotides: TGTGCCAGCAGTTTAACCGGAGACAGCTCCTATAATTCACCCCTCCACTTT. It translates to CASSLTGDSSYNSPLHF.